Listed here are 29 T cell receptor beta chains from one sample, sequenced in a study of blood T cell repertoires in COVID-19. The table came from immunoSEQ multiplex PCR; TCRdb's copy has only in-frame clones and leaves some out. The sample includes 55,000 to 70,000 clones, around 87% of them seen just once. Sequencing was performed on peripheral blood. These receptors were collected from a woman aged 18-29 years with acute or convalescent COVID-19.

This clone was seen just once. V and J are TRBV5-6 and TRBJ2-1; 8 bases fit TRBD2. V lost 3 bases, J lost 0 bases, and 5 bases stayed unmatched. The CDR3 totals 16 residues. Germline V gives CDR1 SGHDT, CDR2 YYEEEE. The CDR3 nucleotides read TGTGCCAGCAGCTATCCGGGGGGGAGCTCCTACAATGAGCAGTTCTTC. Translated, it gives CASSYPGGSSYNEQFF.

A single count supports this clone. The V and J genes are TRBV28 and TRBJ2-1, with D tentatively TRBD2 (6 bases). This CDR3 is 14 amino acids long. The germline gives CDR1 MDHEN, CDR2 SYDVKM. Trimming took 3 bases from V and 9 from J, leaving 15 bases between them. The CDR3 region has the DNA TGTGCCAGCAGTTTTTCGGTATCGCGGGGTGAGCAGTTCTTC. Translation gives CASSFSVSRGEQFF.

The chain has TRBV18 and TRBJ1-1; D possibly corresponds to TRBD1 (5 bases). The CDR3 has 14 amino acids. The germline V gene encodes CDR1 KGHSH and CDR2 LQKENI. Deletions cut 3 bases from V and 4 bases from J, with 12 bases between. CDR3 nucleotides: TGTGCCAGCTCACCCCCGGCAGGGATCACTGAAGCTTTCTTT. The encoded protein is CASSPPAGITEAFF.

V gene TRBV2 combines with J gene TRBJ2-1; D is ambiguous. CDR3 size: 11 residues. Germline V gene lookup returns CDR1 SNHLY and CDR2 FYNNEI. V gave up 7 bases and J gave up 8 bases, with 9 bases separating them. CDR3 in amino acids: CASTRLDEQFF. CDR3 nucleotides: TGTGCCAGCACCAGACTTGATGAGCAGTTCTTC.

The genes are TRBV19 and TRBJ1-5; 9 nucleotides align to TRBD1. Germline trimming cut 5 bases from V and 2 bases from J; bases unmatched to any gene: 1. This CDR3 is 14 amino acids long. The V gene's germline CDR1 is LNHDA and CDR2 SQIVND (reference sequence). This CDR3 is CASSWTGGNQPQHF. The DNA for the CDR3 is TGTGCCAGTAGTTGGACAGGGGGCAATCAGCCCCAGCATTTT.

The chain has TRBV10-1 and TRBJ2-3; 10 positions match TRBD1. CDR3 size: 14 residues. CDR1 and CDR2 from the germline V gene are WNHNN and SYGVQD (reference sequence). After removal of 6 bases from V and 6 bases from J, the junction contained 6 bases not matched to a gene. The CDR3 coding sequence is TGCGCCAGCAGGAGAGGGGGACAGGGGGATACGCAGTATTTT. Its translation: CASRRGGQGDTQYF.

The V and J genes are TRBV6-5 and TRBJ1-4, with D possibly being TRBD1 (6 bases). Per germline, CDR1 MNHEY and CDR2 SVGAGI. Trimming took off 6 bases at V and 7 bases at J, with 15 bases between the two ends. The CDR3 is 14 amino acids. Here the CDR3 DNA reads TGTGCCAGCAGCCGTACAGGGCTGGGTGAAAAACTGTTTTTT. As protein: CASSRTGLGEKLFF.

This chain joins TRBV18 and TRBJ2-2; a possible D gene is TRBD1 (5 bases). Germline V lookup: CDR1 KGHSH, CDR2 LQKENI. The CDR3 covers 13 residues. V shed 1 base and J shed 6 bases, with 6 bases lying between them. This CDR3 reads CASSPLRAGELFF. Here the CDR3 DNA reads TGTGCCAGCTCACCACTCAGGGCCGGGGAGCTGTTTTTT.

V usage is TRBV30 and J usage is TRBJ1-2; D remains ambiguous. This CDR3 comprises 13 residues. From germline, CDR1 is GTSNPN and CDR2 SVGIG (reference sequence). V lost 1 base to trimming and J lost 2 bases, with 8 bases between them. CDR3 DNA sequence: TGTGCCTGGAGTGCCGGGAGGAACTATGGCTACACCTTC. Protein sequence: CAWSAGRNYGYTF.

This clone was detected a few times. This chain connects TRBV6-4 to TRBJ1-5; D gene unclear. Germline lookup yields CDR1 MRHNA and CDR2 SNTAGT. The length of the CDR3 is 15 residues. Trimming stripped 8 bases from V and 5 bases from J, with 19 bases between. CDR3 coding DNA: TGTGCCAGCCCCCCCGCAGGCAGAGCCTATCAGCCCCAGCATTTT. This gives the protein CASPPAGRAYQPQHF.

The CDR3 is CASSLRGREVDSGEQYF. DNA for the CDR3: TGTGCCAGCAGCCTGCGGGGACGGGAGGTCGATTCGGGGGAGCAGTACTTC. The gene calls are TRBV3-1 (or the pseudogene TRBV3-2) and TRBJ2-7; 7 nucleotides match TRBD2. The germline CDR1 and CDR2 sequences are LGHDT and YNNKEL (reference sequence). V lost 4 bases, J lost 7 bases, and 19 bases stayed unmatched. The CDR3 runs 17 residues.

J is TRBJ1-1 and V is TRBV7-9; D gene uncertain. The CDR3 has 13 residues. CDR1 and CDR2 from the germline V gene are SEHNR and FQNEAQ (reference sequence). V was trimmed by 5 bases and J by 5 bases, leaving 12 bases between them. The CDR3 region is CASSPGGETEAFF. The CDR3 DNA reads TGTGCCAGCAGCCCCGGTGGAGAGACTGAAGCTTTCTTT. The full variable domain, with the rest looked up from reference TRBV7-9 and TRBJ1-1, is DTGVSQNPRHKITKRGQNVTFRCDPISEHNRLYWYRQTLGQGPEFLTYFQNEAQLEKSRLLSDRFSAERPKGSFSTLEIQRTEQGDSAMYLCASSPGGETEAFFGQGTRLTVV.

The chain recombines TRBV5-6 with TRBJ2-5; TRBD2 might be the D (6 bases). The germline CDR1 and CDR2 sequences are SGHDT and YYEEEE. Trimming took off 0 bases at V and 7 bases at J, with 7 bases between the two ends. The CDR3 is 12 residues long. This chain's CDR3 is CASSLGRGTQYF. CDR3 bases: TGTGCCAGCAGCTTGGGGAGGGGGACCCAGTACTTC.

The chain links TRBV28 to TRBJ1-1; D is possibly TRBD1 (6 bases). The CDR3 runs to 17 residues. Deletions cut 9 bases from V and 4 bases from J, with 27 bases between. Germline V lookup: CDR1 MDHEN, CDR2 SYDVKM. The CDR3 region is CASRSSLGGRGVTEAFF. CDR3 nucleotides: TGTGCCAGTCGATCCAGTCTCGGGGGCCGGGGGGTCACTGAAGCTTTCTTT.

The chain links TRBV6-1 to TRBJ1-3, with TRBD1 matching 7 bases. Germline CDR1 MNHNS, CDR2 SASEGT. This CDR3 region has 18 residues. J gave up 1 base and V 2 bases, and 11 bases lay outside the gene matches. CDR3 sequence reads: CASSESGWRGRSGNTIYF. CDR3 in DNA: TGTGCCAGCAGTGAATCGGGTTGGAGGGGGCGATCTGGAAACACCATATATTTT.

This rearrangement joins TRBV4-1 to TRBJ2-1, with TRBD2 matching 13 bases. Germline trimming cut 5 bases from V and 6 bases from J; bases unmatched to any gene: 13. The CDR3 length is 18 residues. In germline, CDR1 is MGHRA, CDR2 YSYEKL. The CDR3 coding sequence is TGCGCCAGCAGCTCACTAGCGGGAGGGCCCGTCTATATCAATGAGCAGTTCTTC. Translation: CASSSLAGGPVYINEQFF.

The rearrangement links TRBV5-1 to TRBJ1-6; TRBD1 might be the D (5 bases). Trimming shortened V by 3 bases and J by 9 bases, and 16 bases separated the two germline ends. The CDR3 is 15 residues long. The germline CDR1 and CDR2 sequences are SGHRS and YFSETQ. The CDR3 nucleotides read TGCGCCAGCAGCTCTGACGCAGGGCTCGGTTCACCCCTCCACTTT. Residues: CASSSDAGLGSPLHF.

The V and J genes are TRBV13 and TRBJ2-3, with 9 bases fitting TRBD2. The CDR3 consists of 15 residues. V was pared by 4 bases and J by 1 base, with 3 bases of the junction left unmatched. The germline V gene has CDR1 PRHDT and CDR2 FYEKMQ (reference sequence). The DNA for the CDR3 is TGTGCCAGCAGCTCCCAGCGGGGGGGCACAGATACGCAGTATTTT. Translated, it gives CASSSQRGGTDTQYF.

The CDR3 nucleotides are TGTGCCAGCAGTCAATCGGACACAACAGATACGCAGTATTTT. Translating it yields CASSQSDTTDTQYF. V gene TRBV6-5 combines with J gene TRBJ2-3, with D maybe TRBD1 (5 bases). The CDR3 spans 14 residues. V was clipped by 5 bases and J by 3 bases, with 12 bases between them. Germline assignment: CDR1 MNHEY and CDR2 SVGAGI.

The chain employs TRBV6-2 or TRBV6-3 and TRBJ1-2, with 9 positions matching TRBD1. Trimming at V came to 2 bases and at J to 10 bases, leaving 2 bases not matched to a gene. CDR1 is MNHEY, CDR2 SVGEGT, per germline. The CDR3 has 12 residues. This CDR3 reads CASSYGTGLYTF. CDR3 DNA: TGTGCCAGCAGTTACGGGACAGGGCTCTACACCTTC.

The chain employs TRBV30 and TRBJ2-1; 12 nucleotides line up with TRBD1. Per the germline V gene, CDR1 is GTSNPN and CDR2 is SVGIG (reference sequence). CDR3 size: 13 residues. V gave up 3 bases and J gave up 13 bases; unmatched junction bases: 7. The CDR3 loop is CAWSAGTGGAQFF. The CDR3 DNA reads as TGTGCCTGGAGCGCCGGGACAGGGGGCGCCCAGTTCTTC.

The chain has TRBV5-1 and TRBJ2-7; 7 bases map to TRBD1. This CDR3 has 14 residues. The germline gives CDR1 SGHRS, CDR2 YFSETQ. The trim removed 4 bases at V and 3 bases at J, leaving 7 bases unmatched. CDR3 loop: CASSLRDSYYEQYF. CDR3 coding DNA: TGCGCCAGCAGCCTCCGGGACAGCTACTACGAGCAGTACTTC.

This chain joins TRBV5-1 and TRBJ2-1; 10 bases map to TRBD2. Trimming cost V 3 bases and J 7 bases; bases outside gene matches: 16. Germline assignment: CDR1 SGHRS and CDR2 YFSETQ. The CDR3 is 18 residues long. The CDR3 region has the DNA TGCGCCAGCAGCTCGACCCTCACGACTAGCGGGCTAGGAAATGAGCAGTTCTTC. Residues: CASSSTLTTSGLGNEQFF.

The rearrangement links TRBV5-8 to TRBJ1-1, with TRBD1 as a possible D gene (6 bases). The CDR3 is made up of 15 amino acids. Germline V gene lookup returns CDR1 SGHTS and CDR2 YDEGEE. Trimming stripped 0 bases from V and 2 bases from J, with 11 bases between. CDR3 loop: CASSLVGAKNTEAFF. CDR3 bases: TGTGCCAGCAGCTTGGTGGGGGCCAAAAACACTGAAGCTTTCTTT.

In regard to this clone: This CDR3 is also generated by other DNA sequences in the sample. The chain joins TRBV5-1 to TRBJ1-3; TRBD1 aligns across 10 bases. Trimming at V came to 0 bases and at J to 2 bases, leaving 2 bases not matched to a gene. Germline V lookup: CDR1 SGHRS, CDR2 YFSETQ. This CDR3 is built from 16 residues. CDR3 DNA: TGCGCCAGCAGCTTGGATGGGACAGGGGCTGGAAACACCATATATTTT. It translates to CASSLDGTGAGNTIYF.

The gene calls are TRBV9 and TRBJ2-7; possible D gene TRBD2, 5 bases. V dropped 4 bases and J dropped 5 bases, with 25 bases sitting between them. Germline V gene data show CDR1 as SGDLS and CDR2 as YYNGEE. This CDR3 region has 17 residues. The CDR3 region is CASSYSIGSGVFDEQYF. CDR3 DNA sequence: TGTGCCAGCAGCTACTCGATTGGCTCCGGGGTATTCGACGAGCAGTACTTC.

This clone was seen a single time. This chain connects TRBV5-1 to TRBJ2-7; 9 bases map to TRBD1. Per germline, CDR1 SGHRS and CDR2 YFSETQ. V lost 1 base and J lost 4; bases outside the gene matches: 9. The CDR3 consists of 16 residues. This chain's CDR3 is CASSLRSGQGRYEQYF. DNA for the CDR3: TGCGCCAGCAGCTTGCGATCCGGACAGGGGAGGTACGAGCAGTACTTC. The full variable domain, rest sourced from reference TRBV5-1 and TRBJ2-7, is KAGVTQTPRYLIKTRGQQVTLSCSPISGHRSVSWYQQTPGQGLQFLFEYFSETQRNKGNFPGRFSGRQFSNSRSEMNVSTLELGDSALYLCASSLRSGQGRYEQYFGPGTRLTVT.

The genes are TRBV25-1 and TRBJ2-1, with D possibly TRBD2 on 6 matching bases. The V and J ends lost 0 bases and 0 bases respectively, with 12 bases between them. The CDR3 is made up of 17 amino acids. Germline lookup yields CDR1 MGHDK and CDR2 SYGVNS. The CDR3 DNA reads as TGTGCCAGCAGTGAATACGGAGGGGAAAGCTCCTACAATGAGCAGTTCTTC. Translated: CASSEYGGESSYNEQFF.

This sequence joins TRBV5-1 and TRBJ2-3; D is unresolved. Between the trimmed V and J ends, which lost 0 bases and 0 bases, there was a span of 8 bases. CDR3 length: 15 residues. From germline, CDR1 is SGHRS and CDR2 YFSETQ. The DNA of the CDR3 is TGCGCCAGCAGCTTGGATTTATCTAGCACAGATACGCAGTATTTT. This codes for CASSLDLSSTDTQYF.